The rows below give T cell receptor beta chains drawn from one sample of a study of spatial heterogeneity in lung cancer. TCRdb analysed the 5' RACE reads with MiXCR anew, one entry per CDR3 protein. The table records around 100,000 distinct CDR3 sequences, 4.4% of them present only once. The sample in question was lung tumor tissue, obtained at surgery. These receptors were obtained from a male donor with early-stage non-small cell lung cancer. The CDR3 runs from the conserved cysteine through the conserved F or W. A D gene is named only where the DNA matches it firmly.

CDR3	V	J	D	length
CASSFRQMNTEAFF	TRBV12-3/TRBV12-4	TRBJ1-1	.	14
CASSQLQNRNTEAFF	TRBV4-2	TRBJ1-1	.	15
CASSFLRDYNTGELFF	TRBV7-9	TRBJ2-2	TRBD2	16
CASSHTGAVGELFF	TRBV4-1	TRBJ2-2	TRBD1	14
CASNHGPGQNSDTQYF	TRBV11-2	TRBJ2-3	TRBD1	16
CASSQEYTPQPQHF	TRBV3-1	TRBJ1-5	.	14
CASSLGTAPLAQHF	TRBV18	TRBJ1-5	.	14
CASSPQGDTQYF	TRBV3-1	TRBJ2-3	.	12
CASMTGVNSPLHF	TRBV25-1	TRBJ1-6	.	13
CASSYLNYSGRTLRQETQYF	TRBV28	TRBJ2-5	TRBD2	20
CSANKRTDTQYF	TRBV20-1	TRBJ2-3	.	12
CASSPRGLNQPQHF	TRBV27	TRBJ1-5	.	14
CSARPTGGVGYGYTF	TRBV20-1	TRBJ1-2	.	15
CATSGPPPYSHLMGF	TRBV24-1	TRBJ1-5	.	15
CASSQERQETQYF	TRBV3-1	TRBJ2-5	.	13
CASSYRDRGRNTEAFF	TRBV5-4	TRBJ1-1	TRBD1	16
CASSGRQSYEQYF	TRBV11-2	TRBJ2-7	.	13
CASSAGTEPQHF	TRBV28	TRBJ1-5	.	12
CASSPPSGDDLQPQHF	TRBV28	TRBJ1-5	.	16
CASSLRARLYGYTF	TRBV5-6	TRBJ1-2	.	14
CASSQLGTSGSYEQFF	TRBV28	TRBJ2-1	TRBD2	16
CASSLGGISPLHF	TRBV7-9	TRBJ1-6	.	13
CAISGGYPWTSGSDTQYF	TRBV10-3	TRBJ2-3	TRBD2	18
CASSPPERGSSEAFF	TRBV18	TRBJ1-1	.	15
CASSAGHSSGANVLTF	TRBV9	TRBJ2-6	.	16
CASSQQGTQYF	TRBV4-1	TRBJ2-5	.	11
CSASGTSGEGDIQYF	TRBV20-1	TRBJ2-4	TRBD2	15
CASSPGTGLNSPLHF	TRBV5-1	TRBJ1-6	TRBD1	15
CASSQDPYRGGYTF	TRBV3-1	TRBJ1-2	TRBD1	14
CASSSLSGAKNIQYF	TRBV7-9	TRBJ2-4	.	15
CASSLELQGANVLTF	TRBV11-2	TRBJ2-6	.	15
CASSLGGLQIAKNIQYF	TRBV11-2	TRBJ2-4	.	17
CASSLDFVYEQFF	TRBV12-3/TRBV12-4	TRBJ2-1	.	13
CASSESDEGRETQYF	TRBV10-1	TRBJ2-5	.	15
CASSPPRSDNEQFF	TRBV7-8	TRBJ2-1	.	14
CASSDHGYTF	TRBV6-1	TRBJ1-2	.	10
CASSDGQTGDYEQYF	TRBV5-4	TRBJ2-7	TRBD1	15
CVSSYESEDTQYF	TRBV11-2	TRBJ2-3	.	13
CASSPGLAGVGSETQYF	TRBV5-1	TRBJ2-5	TRBD2	17
CSARNPSGTTNTEAFF	TRBV20-1	TRBJ1-1	.	16
CASSLAHGAWTDTQYF	TRBV12-3/TRBV12-4	TRBJ2-3	.	16
CAMATQRNTGELFF	TRBV7-8	TRBJ2-2	.	14
CASSLMNTEAFF	TRBV7-9	TRBJ1-1	.	12
CASSLDLTPENTEAFF	TRBV11-2	TRBJ1-1	.	16
CASSTGLAGGYREQYF	TRBV5-1	TRBJ2-7	TRBD2	16
CASSFFGRSTEAFF	TRBV28	TRBJ1-1	.	14
CASSDGTSGRNEQFF	TRBV10-1	TRBJ2-1	TRBD2	15
CAWSPPRSGHEQYF	TRBV30	TRBJ2-7	.	14
CASTDWGPSLGGELFF	TRBV19	TRBJ2-2	.	16
CASSLHGTGGTEAFF	TRBV2	TRBJ1-1	TRBD1	15
CASSRHVHKNTGELFF	TRBV6-5	TRBJ2-2	.	16
CASINIPSYEQYF	TRBV10-2	TRBJ2-7	.	13